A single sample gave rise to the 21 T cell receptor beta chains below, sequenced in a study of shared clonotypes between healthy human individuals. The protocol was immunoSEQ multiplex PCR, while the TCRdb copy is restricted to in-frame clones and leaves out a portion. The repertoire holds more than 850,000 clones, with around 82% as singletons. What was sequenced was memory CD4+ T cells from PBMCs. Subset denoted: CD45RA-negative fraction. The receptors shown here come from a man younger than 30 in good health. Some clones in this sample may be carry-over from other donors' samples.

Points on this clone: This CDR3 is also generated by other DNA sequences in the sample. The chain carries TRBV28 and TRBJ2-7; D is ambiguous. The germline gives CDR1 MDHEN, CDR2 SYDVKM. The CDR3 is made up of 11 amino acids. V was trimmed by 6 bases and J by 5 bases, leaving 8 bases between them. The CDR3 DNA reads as TGTGCCAGCAGCCTACTCCACGAGCAGTACTTC. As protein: CASSLLHEQYF.

The CDR3 spells CASSQGLAGSLADTQYF. Here the CDR3 DNA reads TGCGCCAGCAGCCAGGGACTAGCGGGAAGCCTCGCAGATACGCAGTATTTT. The rearrangement uses TRBV4-3 and TRBJ2-3; 13 nucleotides agree with TRBD2. Unmatched junction bases numbered 7, after V lost 3 bases and J lost 4 bases. CDR1 and CDR2 from the germline V gene are LGHNA and YSLEER. The CDR3 has 17 amino acids.

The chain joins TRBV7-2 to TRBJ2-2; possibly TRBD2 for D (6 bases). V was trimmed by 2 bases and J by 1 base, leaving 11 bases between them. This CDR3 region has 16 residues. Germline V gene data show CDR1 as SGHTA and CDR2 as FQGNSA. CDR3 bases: TGTGCCAGCAGCTTACTTGTCGGGAGGAACACCGGGGAGCTGTTTTTT. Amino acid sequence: CASSLLVGRNTGELFF.

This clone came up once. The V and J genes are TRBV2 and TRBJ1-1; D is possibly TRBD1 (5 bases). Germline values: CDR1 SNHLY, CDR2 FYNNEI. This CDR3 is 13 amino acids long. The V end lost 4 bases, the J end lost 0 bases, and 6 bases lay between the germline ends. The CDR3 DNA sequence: TGTGCCAGCAGTGGGGGCATGAACACTGAAGCTTTCTTT. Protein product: CASSGGMNTEAFF.

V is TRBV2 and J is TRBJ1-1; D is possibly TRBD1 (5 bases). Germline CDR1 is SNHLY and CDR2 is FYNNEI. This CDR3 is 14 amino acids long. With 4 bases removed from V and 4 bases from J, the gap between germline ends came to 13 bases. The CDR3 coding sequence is TGTGCCAGCAGTGCGGACTCCGGGGGCACTGAAGCTTTCTTT. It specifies CASSADSGGTEAFF.

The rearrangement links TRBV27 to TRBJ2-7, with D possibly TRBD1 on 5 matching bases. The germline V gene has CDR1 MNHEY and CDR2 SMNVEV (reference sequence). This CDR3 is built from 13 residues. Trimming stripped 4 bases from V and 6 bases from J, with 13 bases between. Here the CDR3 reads CASSSIFRAEQYF. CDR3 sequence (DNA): TGTGCCAGCAGTTCTATCTTCAGGGCCGAGCAGTACTTC.

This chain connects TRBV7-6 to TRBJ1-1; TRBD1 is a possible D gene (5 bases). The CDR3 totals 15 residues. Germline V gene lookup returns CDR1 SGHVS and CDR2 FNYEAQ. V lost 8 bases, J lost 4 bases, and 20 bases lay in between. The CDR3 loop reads CASGAGGLAGTEAFF. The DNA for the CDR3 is TGTGCCAGCGGAGCGGGGGGTCTTGCTGGCACTGAAGCTTTCTTT.

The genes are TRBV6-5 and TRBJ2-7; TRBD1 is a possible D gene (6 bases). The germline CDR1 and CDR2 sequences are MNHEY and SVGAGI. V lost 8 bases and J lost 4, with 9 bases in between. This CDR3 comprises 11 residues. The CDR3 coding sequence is TGTGCCAGCGGGACACCGTACGAGCAGTACTTC. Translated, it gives CASGTPYEQYF.

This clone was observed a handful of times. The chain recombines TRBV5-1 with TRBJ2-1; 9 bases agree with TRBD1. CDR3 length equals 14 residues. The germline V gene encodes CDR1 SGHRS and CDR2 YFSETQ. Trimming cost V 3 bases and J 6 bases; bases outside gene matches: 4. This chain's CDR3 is CASSSDRGVNEQFF. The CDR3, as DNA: TGCGCCAGCAGCTCGGACAGGGGAGTCAATGAGCAGTTCTTC. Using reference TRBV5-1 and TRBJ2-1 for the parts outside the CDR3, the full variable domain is KAGVTQTPRYLIKTRGQQVTLSCSPISGHRSVSWYQQTPGQGLQFLFEYFSETQRNKGNFPGRFSGRQFSNSRSEMNVSTLELGDSALYLCASSSDRGVNEQFFGPGTRLTVL.

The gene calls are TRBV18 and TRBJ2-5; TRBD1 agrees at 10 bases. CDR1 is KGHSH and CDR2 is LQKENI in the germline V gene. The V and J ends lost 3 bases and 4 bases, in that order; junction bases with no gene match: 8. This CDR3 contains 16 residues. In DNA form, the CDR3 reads TGTGCCAGCTCACCCAACATGGGGACAGGGGTAGAGACCCAGTACTTC. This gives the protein CASSPNMGTGVETQYF.

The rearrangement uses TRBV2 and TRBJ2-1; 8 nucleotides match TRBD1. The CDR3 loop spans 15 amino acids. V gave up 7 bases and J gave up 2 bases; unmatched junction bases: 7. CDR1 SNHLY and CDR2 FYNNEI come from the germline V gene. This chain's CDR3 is CASTLDRAAYNEQFF. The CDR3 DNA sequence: TGTGCCAGCACCCTGGACAGGGCGGCCTACAATGAGCAGTTCTTC.

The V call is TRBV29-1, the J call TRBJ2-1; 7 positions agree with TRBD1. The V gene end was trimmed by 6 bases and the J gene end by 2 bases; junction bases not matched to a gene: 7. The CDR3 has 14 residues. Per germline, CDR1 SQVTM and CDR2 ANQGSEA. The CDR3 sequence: CSVVGGLPYNEQFF. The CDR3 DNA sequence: TGCAGCGTCGTAGGGGGCTTACCCTACAATGAGCAGTTCTTC.

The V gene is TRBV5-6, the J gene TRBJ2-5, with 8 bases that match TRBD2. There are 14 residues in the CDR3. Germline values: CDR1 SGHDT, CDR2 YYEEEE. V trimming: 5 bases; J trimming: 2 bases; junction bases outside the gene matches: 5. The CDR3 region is CASSIGRGQETQYF. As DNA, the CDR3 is TGTGCCAGCAGTATCGGGAGGGGGCAAGAGACCCAGTACTTC.

The CDR3 spells CASKAGTVSNEQFF. CDR3 DNA: TGTGCCAGTAAGGCAGGGACGGTTTCCAATGAGCAGTTCTTC. The chain recombines TRBV19 with TRBJ2-1; TRBD1 or TRBD2 may be the D gene (5 bases each). The CDR3 has 14 amino acids. Trimming removed 7 bases at V and 6 bases at J, with 16 bases between. CDR1 is LNHDA, CDR2 SQIVND, per germline (reference sequence).

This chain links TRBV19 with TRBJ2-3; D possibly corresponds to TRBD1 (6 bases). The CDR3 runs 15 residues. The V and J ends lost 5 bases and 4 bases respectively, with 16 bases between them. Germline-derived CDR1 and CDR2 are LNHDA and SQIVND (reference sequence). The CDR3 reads CASSVGGSGADTQYF. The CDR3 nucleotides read TGTGCCAGTAGTGTTGGGGGCAGTGGCGCAGATACGCAGTATTTT.

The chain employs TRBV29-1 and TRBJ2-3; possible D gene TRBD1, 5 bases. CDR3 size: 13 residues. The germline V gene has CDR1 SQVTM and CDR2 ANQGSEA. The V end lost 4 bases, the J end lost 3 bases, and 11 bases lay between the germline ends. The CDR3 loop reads CSVGPGRTDTQYF. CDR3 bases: TGCAGCGTTGGCCCAGGGCGGACAGATACGCAGTATTTT.

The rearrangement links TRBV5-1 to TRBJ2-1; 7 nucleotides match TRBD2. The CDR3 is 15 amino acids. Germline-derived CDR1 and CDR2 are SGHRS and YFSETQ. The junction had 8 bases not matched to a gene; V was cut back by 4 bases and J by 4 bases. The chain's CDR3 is CASSGNGREYNEQFF. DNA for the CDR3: TGCGCCAGCAGCGGAAACGGGCGGGAGTACAATGAGCAGTTCTTC. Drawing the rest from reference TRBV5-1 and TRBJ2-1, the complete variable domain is KAGVTQTPRYLIKTRGQQVTLSCSPISGHRSVSWYQQTPGQGLQFLFEYFSETQRNKGNFPGRFSGRQFSNSRSEMNVSTLELGDSALYLCASSGNGREYNEQFFGPGTRLTVL.

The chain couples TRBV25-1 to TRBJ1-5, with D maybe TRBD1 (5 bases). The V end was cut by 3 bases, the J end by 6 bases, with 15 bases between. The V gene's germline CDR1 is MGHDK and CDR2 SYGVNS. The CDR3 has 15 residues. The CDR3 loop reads CASSDPAVGGQPQHF. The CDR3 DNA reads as TGTGCCAGCAGTGATCCCGCGGTCGGGGGTCAGCCCCAGCATTTT.

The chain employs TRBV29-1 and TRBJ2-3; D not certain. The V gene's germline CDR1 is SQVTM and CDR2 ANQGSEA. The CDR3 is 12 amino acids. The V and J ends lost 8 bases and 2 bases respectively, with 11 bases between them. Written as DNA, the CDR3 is TGCAGCCTAGTCGACTTCACAGATACGCAGTATTTT. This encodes CSLVDFTDTQYF.

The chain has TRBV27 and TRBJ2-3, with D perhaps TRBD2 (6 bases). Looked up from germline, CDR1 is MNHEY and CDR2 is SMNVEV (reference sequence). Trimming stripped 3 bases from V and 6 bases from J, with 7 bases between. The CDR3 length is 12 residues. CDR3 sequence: CASSLEGDTQYF. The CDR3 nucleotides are TGTGCCAGCAGTTTGGAGGGGGATACGCAGTATTTT.

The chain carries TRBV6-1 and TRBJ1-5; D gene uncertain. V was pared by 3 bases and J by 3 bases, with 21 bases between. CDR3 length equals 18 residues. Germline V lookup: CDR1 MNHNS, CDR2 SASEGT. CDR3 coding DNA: TGTGCCAGCAGTGAGCGCCCCGTCGTCTGGGCGGTCAATCAGCCCCAGCATTTT. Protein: CASSERPVVWAVNQPQHF.